This T cell receptor (beta chain) was recovered during a study of OX40 agonist ivuxolimab in advanced cancers. The data were produced by immunoSEQ multiplex PCR, yet TCRdb's version contains in-frame clones alone and is incomplete. Among nearly 70,000 clones listed, 85% to 90% were seen once. V was clipped by 4 bases and J by 11 bases; unmatched bases: 4. CDR1 and CDR2 from the germline V gene are SGHTA and FQGTGA. This CDR3 contains 12 residues. The sample consisted of CD4+ or CD8+ T cells sorted from blood, taken in a trial of the OX40 agonist ivuxolimab. This sequence joins TRBV7-3 and TRBJ2-1; 8 bases are shared with TRBD1. The clonotype originates from an adult with an advanced solid tumor such as melanoma, head and neck, liver or kidney cancer. The CDR3, as DNA: TGTGCCAGCAGCTCAGGACAGGGCCAGCAGTTCTTC. It translates to CASSSGQGQQFF.